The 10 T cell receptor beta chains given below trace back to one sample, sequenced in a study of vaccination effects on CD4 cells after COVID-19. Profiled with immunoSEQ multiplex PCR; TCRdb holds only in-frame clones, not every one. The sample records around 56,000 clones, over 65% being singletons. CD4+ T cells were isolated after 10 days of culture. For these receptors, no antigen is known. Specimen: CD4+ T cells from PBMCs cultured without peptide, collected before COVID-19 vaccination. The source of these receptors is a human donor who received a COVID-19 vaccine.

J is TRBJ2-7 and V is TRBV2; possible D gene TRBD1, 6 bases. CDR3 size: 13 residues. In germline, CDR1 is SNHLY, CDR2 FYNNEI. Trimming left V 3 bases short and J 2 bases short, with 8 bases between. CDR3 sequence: CASSEGHAYEQYV. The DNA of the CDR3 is TGTGCCAGCAGTGAGGGACATGCCTACGAGCAGTACGTC.

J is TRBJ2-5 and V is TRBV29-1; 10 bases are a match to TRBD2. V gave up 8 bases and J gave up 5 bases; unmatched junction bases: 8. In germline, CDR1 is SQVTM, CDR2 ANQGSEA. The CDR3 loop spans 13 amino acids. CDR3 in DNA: TGCAGCTTAGTAGCGGGGGGCTACGAGACCCAGTACTTC. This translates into CSLVAGGYETQYF.

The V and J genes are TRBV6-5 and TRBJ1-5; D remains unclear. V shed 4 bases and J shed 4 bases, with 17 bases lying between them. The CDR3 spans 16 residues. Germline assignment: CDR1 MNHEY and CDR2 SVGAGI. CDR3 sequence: CASSFLTLDTNQPQHF. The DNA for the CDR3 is TGTGCCAGCAGTTTTCTGACTCTTGATACTAATCAGCCCCAGCATTTT.

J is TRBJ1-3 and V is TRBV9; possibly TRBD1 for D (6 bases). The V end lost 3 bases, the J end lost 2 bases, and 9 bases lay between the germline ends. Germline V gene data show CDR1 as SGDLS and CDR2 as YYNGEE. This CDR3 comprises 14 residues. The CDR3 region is CASSATGAGNTIYF. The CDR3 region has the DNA TGTGCCAGCAGCGCGACAGGAGCTGGAAACACCATATATTTT.

The CDR3 here is CSASGGSYEQYV. In DNA, the CDR3 is TGCAGTGCCAGTGGGGGCTCCTACGAGCAGTACGTC. The V call is TRBV20-1, the J call TRBJ2-7; D tentatively fits TRBD1 or TRBD2 (5 bases each). The V gene lost 6 bases and the J gene lost 0 bases, with 9 bases spanning the gap. There are 12 residues in the CDR3. Germline V gene data show CDR1 as DFQATT and CDR2 as SNEGSKA (reference sequence).

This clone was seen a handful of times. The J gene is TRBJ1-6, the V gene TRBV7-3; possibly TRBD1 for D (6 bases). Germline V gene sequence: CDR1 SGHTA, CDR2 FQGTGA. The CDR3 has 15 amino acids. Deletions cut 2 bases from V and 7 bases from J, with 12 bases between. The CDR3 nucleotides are TGTGCCAGCAGCTTAGGACAGACTGCCAATTCACCCCTCCACTTT. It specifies CASSLGQTANSPLHF.

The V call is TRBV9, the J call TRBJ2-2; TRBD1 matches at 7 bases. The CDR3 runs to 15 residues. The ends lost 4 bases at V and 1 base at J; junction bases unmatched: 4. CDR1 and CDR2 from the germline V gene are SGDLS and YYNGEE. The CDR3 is CASSLTGRNTGELFF. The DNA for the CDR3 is TGTGCCAGCAGCCTGACAGGGAGGAACACCGGGGAGCTGTTTTTT.

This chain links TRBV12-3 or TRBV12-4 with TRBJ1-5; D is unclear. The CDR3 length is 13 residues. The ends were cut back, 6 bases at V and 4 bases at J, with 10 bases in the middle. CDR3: CASRFGRNQPQHF. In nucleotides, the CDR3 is TGTGCCAGCAGATTCGGACGTAATCAGCCCCAGCATTTT.

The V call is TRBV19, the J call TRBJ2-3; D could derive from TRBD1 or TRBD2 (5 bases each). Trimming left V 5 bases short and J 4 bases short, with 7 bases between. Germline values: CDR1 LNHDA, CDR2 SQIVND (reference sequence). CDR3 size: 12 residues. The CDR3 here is CASSEGSDTQYF. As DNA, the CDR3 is TGTGCCAGTAGTGAGGGGTCAGATACGCAGTATTTT.

The CDR3 sequence is CASSLAEAGSTNSPLHF. CDR3 DNA sequence: TGTGCCAGCAGCTTAGCGGAGGCAGGGTCTACGAATTCACCCCTCCACTTT. The chain is built from TRBV7-9 and TRBJ1-6, with a possible D match to TRBD1 (5 bases). The germline CDR1 and CDR2 sequences are SEHNR and FQNEAQ (reference sequence). Trimming removed 0 bases at V and 7 bases at J, with 16 bases between. The CDR3 covers 17 residues.